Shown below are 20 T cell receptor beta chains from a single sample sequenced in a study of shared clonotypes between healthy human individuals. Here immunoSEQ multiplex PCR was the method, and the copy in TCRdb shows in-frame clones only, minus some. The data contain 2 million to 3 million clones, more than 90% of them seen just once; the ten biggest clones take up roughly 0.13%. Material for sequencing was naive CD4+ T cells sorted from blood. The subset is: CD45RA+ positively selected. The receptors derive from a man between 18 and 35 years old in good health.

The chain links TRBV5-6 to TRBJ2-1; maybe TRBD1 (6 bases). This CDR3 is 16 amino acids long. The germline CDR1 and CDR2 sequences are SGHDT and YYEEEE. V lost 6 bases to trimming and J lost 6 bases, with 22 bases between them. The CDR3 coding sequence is TGTGCCAGCACTACATTACAGGGCCCCAAAAGCAATGAGCAGTTCTTC. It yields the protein CASTTLQGPKSNEQFF. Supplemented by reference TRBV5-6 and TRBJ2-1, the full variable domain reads DAGVTQSPTHLIKTRGQQVTLRCSPKSGHDTVSWYQQALGQGPQFIFQYYEEEERQRGNFPDRFSGHQFPNYSSELNVNALLLGDSALYLCASTTLQGPKSNEQFFGPGTRLTVL.

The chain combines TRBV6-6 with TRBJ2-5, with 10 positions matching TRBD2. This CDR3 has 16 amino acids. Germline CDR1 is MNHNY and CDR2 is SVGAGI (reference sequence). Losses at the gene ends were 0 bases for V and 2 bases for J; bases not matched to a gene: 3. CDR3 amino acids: CASSYSLAGEQETQYF. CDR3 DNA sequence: TGTGCCAGCAGTTACTCCCTAGCGGGGGAACAAGAGACCCAGTACTTC.

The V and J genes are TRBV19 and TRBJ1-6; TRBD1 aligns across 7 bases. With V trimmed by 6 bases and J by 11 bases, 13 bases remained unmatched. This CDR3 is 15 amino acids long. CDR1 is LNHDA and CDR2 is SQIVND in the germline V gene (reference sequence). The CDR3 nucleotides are TGTGCCAGTAGCACTATGACAGGGAAGACGGCACCCCTCCACTTT. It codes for CASSTMTGKTAPLHF. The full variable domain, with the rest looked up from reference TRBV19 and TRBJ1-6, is DGGITQSPKYLFRKEGQNVTLSCEQNLNHDAMYWYRQDPGQGLRLIYYSQIVNDFQKGDIAEGYSVSREKKESFPLTVTSAQKNPTAFYLCASSTMTGKTAPLHFGNGTRLTVT.

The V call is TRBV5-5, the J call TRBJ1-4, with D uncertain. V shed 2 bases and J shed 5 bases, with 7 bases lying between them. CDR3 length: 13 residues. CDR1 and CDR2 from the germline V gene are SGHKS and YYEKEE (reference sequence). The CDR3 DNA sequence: TGTGCCAGCAGCTTCGGACCAAATGAAAAACTGTTTTTT. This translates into CASSFGPNEKLFF.

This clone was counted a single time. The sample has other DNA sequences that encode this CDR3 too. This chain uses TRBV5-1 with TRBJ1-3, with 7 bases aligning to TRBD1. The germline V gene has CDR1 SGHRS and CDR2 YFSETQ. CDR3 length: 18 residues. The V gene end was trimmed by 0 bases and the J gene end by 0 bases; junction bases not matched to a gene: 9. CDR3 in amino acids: CASSLDPGGTDSGNTIYF. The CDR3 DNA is TGCGCCAGCAGCTTGGACCCAGGGGGGACTGACTCTGGAAACACCATATATTTT.

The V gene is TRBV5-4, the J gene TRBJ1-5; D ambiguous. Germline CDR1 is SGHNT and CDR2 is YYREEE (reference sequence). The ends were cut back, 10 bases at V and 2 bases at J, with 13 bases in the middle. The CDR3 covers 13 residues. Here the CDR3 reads CAVGWFGNQPQHF. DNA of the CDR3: TGTGCCGTGGGATGGTTTGGCAATCAGCCCCAGCATTTT.

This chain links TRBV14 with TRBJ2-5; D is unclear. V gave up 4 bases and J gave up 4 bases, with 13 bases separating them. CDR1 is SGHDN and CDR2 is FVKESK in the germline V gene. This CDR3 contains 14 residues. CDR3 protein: CASSPGAIRETQYF. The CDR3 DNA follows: TGTGCCAGCAGCCCGGGCGCTATCAGAGAGACCCAGTACTTC.

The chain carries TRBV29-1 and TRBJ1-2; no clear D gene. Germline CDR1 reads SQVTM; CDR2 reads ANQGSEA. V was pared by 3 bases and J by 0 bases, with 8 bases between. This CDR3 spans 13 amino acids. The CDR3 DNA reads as TGCAGCGTTGATAAGGAGACTAACTATGGCTACACCTTC. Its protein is CSVDKETNYGYTF.

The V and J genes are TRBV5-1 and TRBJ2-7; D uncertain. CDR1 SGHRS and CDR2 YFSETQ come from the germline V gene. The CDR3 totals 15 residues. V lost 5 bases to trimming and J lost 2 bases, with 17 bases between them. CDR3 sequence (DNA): TGCGCCAGCAGAACGGTGGGCGGTTTCGCCTACGAGCAGTACTTC. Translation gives CASRTVGGFAYEQYF.

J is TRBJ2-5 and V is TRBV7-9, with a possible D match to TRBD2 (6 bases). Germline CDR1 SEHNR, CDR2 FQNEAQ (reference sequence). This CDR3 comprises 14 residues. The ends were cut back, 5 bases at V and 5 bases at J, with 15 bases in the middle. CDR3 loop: CASSPLTSSETQYF. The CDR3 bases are TGTGCCAGCAGCCCCTTGACTAGTTCGGAGACCCAGTACTTC.

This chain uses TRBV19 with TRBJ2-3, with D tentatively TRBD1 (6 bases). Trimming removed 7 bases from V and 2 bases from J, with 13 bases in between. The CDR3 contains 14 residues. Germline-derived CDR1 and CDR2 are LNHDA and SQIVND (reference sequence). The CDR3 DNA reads TGTGCCAGTACAGAACAGGGTTTCACAGATACGCAGTATTTT. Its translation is CASTEQGFTDTQYF. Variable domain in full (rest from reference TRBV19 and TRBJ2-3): DGGITQSPKYLFRKEGQNVTLSCEQNLNHDAMYWYRQDPGQGLRLIYYSQIVNDFQKGDIAEGYSVSREKKESFPLTVTSAQKNPTAFYLCASTEQGFTDTQYFGPGTRLTVL.

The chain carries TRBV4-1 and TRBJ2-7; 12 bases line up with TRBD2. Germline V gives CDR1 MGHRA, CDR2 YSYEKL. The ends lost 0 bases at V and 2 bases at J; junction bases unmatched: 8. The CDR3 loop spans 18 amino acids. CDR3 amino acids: CASSQDPPLAGGAYEQYF. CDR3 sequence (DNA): TGCGCCAGCAGCCAAGATCCCCCGCTAGCGGGGGGGGCCTACGAGCAGTACTTC.

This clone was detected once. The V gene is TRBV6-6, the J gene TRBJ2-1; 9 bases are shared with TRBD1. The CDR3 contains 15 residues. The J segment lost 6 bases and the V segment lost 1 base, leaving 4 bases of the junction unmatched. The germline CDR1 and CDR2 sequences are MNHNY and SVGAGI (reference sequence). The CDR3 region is CASSYWDREGNEQFF. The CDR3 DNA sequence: TGTGCCAGCAGTTACTGGGACAGGGAGGGCAATGAGCAGTTCTTC.

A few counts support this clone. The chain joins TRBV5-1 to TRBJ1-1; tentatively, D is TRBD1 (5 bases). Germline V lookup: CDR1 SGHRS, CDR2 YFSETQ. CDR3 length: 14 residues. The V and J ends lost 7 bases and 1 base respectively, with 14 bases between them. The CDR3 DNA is TGCGCCAGCCGATTCTCGGGGGAGAACACTGAAGCTTTCTTT. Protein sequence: CASRFSGENTEAFF.

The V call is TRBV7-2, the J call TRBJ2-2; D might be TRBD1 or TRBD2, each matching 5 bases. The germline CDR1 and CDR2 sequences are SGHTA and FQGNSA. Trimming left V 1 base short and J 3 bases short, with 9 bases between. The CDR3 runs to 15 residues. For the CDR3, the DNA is TGTGCCAGCAGCTTAGATTGGGGGTACACCGGGGAGCTGTTTTTT. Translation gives CASSLDWGYTGELFF.

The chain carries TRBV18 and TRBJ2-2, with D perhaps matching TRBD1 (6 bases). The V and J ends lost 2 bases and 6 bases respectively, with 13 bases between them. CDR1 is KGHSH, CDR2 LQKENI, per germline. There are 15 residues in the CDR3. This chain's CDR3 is CASSPSQGVPGELFF. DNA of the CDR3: TGTGCCAGCTCACCATCACAGGGTGTCCCCGGGGAGCTGTTTTTT.

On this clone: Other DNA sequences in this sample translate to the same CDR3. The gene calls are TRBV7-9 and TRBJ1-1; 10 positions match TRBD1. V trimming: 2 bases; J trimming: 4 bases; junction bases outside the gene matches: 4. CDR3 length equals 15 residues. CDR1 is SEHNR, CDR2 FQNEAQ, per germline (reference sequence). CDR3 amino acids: CASSLPGQGFTEAFF. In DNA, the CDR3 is TGTGCCAGCAGCTTACCGGGACAGGGGTTCACTGAAGCTTTCTTT. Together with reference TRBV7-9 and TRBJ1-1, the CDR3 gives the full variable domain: DTGVSQNPRHKITKRGQNVTFRCDPISEHNRLYWYRQTLGQGPEFLTYFQNEAQLEKSRLLSDRFSAERPKGSFSTLEIQRTEQGDSAMYLCASSLPGQGFTEAFFGQGTRLTVV.

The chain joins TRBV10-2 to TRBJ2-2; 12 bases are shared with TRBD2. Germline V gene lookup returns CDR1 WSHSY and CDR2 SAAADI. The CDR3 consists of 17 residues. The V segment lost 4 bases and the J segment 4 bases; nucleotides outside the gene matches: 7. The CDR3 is CASSGTSGKISTGELFF. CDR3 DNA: TGCGCCAGCAGTGGGACTAGCGGGAAAATAAGCACCGGGGAGCTGTTTTTT.

CDR3 amino acids: CASLPAGGPGANVLTF. The CDR3 DNA reads TGTGCCAGCCTACCGGCGGGAGGTCCCGGGGCCAACGTCCTGACTTTC. The V gene is TRBV25-1, the J gene TRBJ2-6, with 8 positions matching TRBD2. Germline loops: CDR1 MGHDK, CDR2 SYGVNS. The V segment lost 8 bases and the J segment 4 bases; nucleotides outside the gene matches: 10. The CDR3 has 16 residues.

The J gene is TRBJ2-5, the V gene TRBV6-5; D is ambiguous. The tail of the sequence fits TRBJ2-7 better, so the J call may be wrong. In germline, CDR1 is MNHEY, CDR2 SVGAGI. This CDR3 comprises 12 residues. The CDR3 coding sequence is TGTGCCAGCACTTCTACAGCTTACGAGCAGTACTTC. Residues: CASTSTAYEQYF.